The 27 T cell receptor beta chains reported below all come from one sample, sequenced in a study of cytomegalovirus exposure and HLA in healthy donors. The PCR contained 60 Vbeta and 13 Jbeta primers. Produced via immunoSEQ multiplex PCR; TCRdb's table is partial and in-frame only. The profile shows 200,000 to 300,000 clones, about 80% of them singletons. The sequenced material came from PBMCs. The receptors stem from a woman aged 55-75 years in good health and CMV-seropositive.

This chain uses TRBV19 with TRBJ1-2, with TRBD1 as a possible D gene (5 bases). From germline, CDR1 is LNHDA and CDR2 SQIVND (reference sequence). Trimming stripped 4 bases from V and 2 bases from J, with 8 bases between. This CDR3 is 13 amino acids long. As DNA, the CDR3 is TGTGCCAGTAGTAGGGGCAGCAACTATGGCTACACCTTC. It codes for CASSRGSNYGYTF.

V and J are TRBV7-9 and TRBJ1-2, with D hard to call. The CDR3 is made up of 15 amino acids. The V end lost 1 base, the J end lost 1 base, and 10 bases lay between the germline ends. Germline assignment: CDR1 SEHNR and CDR2 FQNEAQ (reference sequence). CDR3 in DNA: TGTGCCAGCAGCTTAGGAGACGGAGTTAACTATGGCTACACCTTC. Encoded protein: CASSLGDGVNYGYTF.

The chain is built from TRBV5-1 and TRBJ2-5; perhaps TRBD1 as D (5 bases). The J call may not be correct, given that the DNA end is closer to TRBJ2-7. The CDR3 has 15 residues. CDR1 SGHRS and CDR2 YFSETQ come from the germline V gene. CDR3 sequence: CASSLAVQVSYEQYF. CDR3 coding DNA: TGCGCCAGCAGCTTGGCCGTACAGGTCAGCTACGAGCAGTACTTC.

The chain couples TRBV27 to TRBJ2-2; D is possibly TRBD2 (6 bases). The germline gives CDR1 MNHEY, CDR2 SMNVEV (reference sequence). The CDR3 totals 12 residues. Trimming left V 6 bases short and J 6 bases short, with 8 bases between. CDR3 amino acids: CASSREAGELFF. In DNA form, the CDR3 reads TGTGCCAGCAGCAGGGAGGCCGGGGAGCTGTTTTTT.

The genes are TRBV12-5 and TRBJ1-3; TRBD1 is a possible D gene (5 bases). V was cut by 3 bases and J by 1 base, with 7 bases left in between. CDR1 is LGHNT, CDR2 FRNRAP, per germline. This CDR3 is 14 amino acids long. The CDR3 reads CASGFGGSGNTIYF. CDR3 DNA sequence: TGTGCTAGTGGTTTTGGGGGGTCTGGAAACACCATATATTTT.

The V and J genes are TRBV30 and TRBJ2-1; D possibly corresponds to TRBD1 (5 bases). V lost 4 bases and J lost 10, with 17 bases in between. Germline V gene sequence: CDR1 GTSNPN, CDR2 SVGIG (reference sequence). This CDR3 is built from 13 residues. CDR3 residues: CAWTGMGYGEQFF. The CDR3 DNA is TGTGCCTGGACAGGGATGGGGTATGGGGAGCAGTTCTTC.

V gene TRBV5-6 combines with J gene TRBJ2-3; 14 bases align to TRBD2. The trim removed 3 bases at V and 1 base at J, leaving 1 base unmatched. Germline assignment: CDR1 SGHDT and CDR2 YYEEEE. The CDR3 contains 16 residues. CDR3 region: CASSWGLAGGTDTQYF. In DNA form, the CDR3 reads TGTGCCAGCAGCTGGGGACTAGCGGGAGGCACAGATACGCAGTATTTT.

The rearrangement links TRBV7-2 to TRBJ2-1, with 8 bases lining up with TRBD2. The J segment lost 3 bases and the V segment lost 3 bases, leaving 7 bases of the junction unmatched. Germline V gives CDR1 SGHTA, CDR2 FQGNSA. CDR3 length: 16 residues. CDR3 in amino acids: CASSFGASGYYNEQFF. CDR3 DNA: TGTGCCAGCAGCTTTGGAGCTAGCGGGTACTACAATGAGCAGTTCTTC. The complete variable domain, with remaining parts taken from reference TRBV7-2 and TRBJ2-1, reads GAGVSQSPSNKVTEKGKDVELRCDPISGHTALYWYRQSLGQGLEFLIYFQGNSAPDKSGLPSDRFSAERTGGSVSTLTIQRTQQEDSAVYLCASSFGASGYYNEQFFGPGTRLTVL.

J is TRBJ1-4 and V is TRBV19; D gene ambiguous. Germline V lookup: CDR1 LNHDA, CDR2 SQIVND (reference sequence). The CDR3 runs 15 residues. V was pared by 3 bases and J by 7 bases, with 15 bases between. CDR3 region: CASSIGKGMGEKLFF. CDR3 DNA sequence: TGTGCCAGTAGTATCGGGAAAGGGATGGGTGAAAAACTGTTTTTT.

This chain joins TRBV7-6 and TRBJ2-7, with a possible D match to TRBD1 (5 bases). This CDR3 contains 14 residues. V was trimmed by 3 bases and J by 2 bases, leaving 11 bases between them. Germline lookup yields CDR1 SGHVS and CDR2 FNYEAQ. In DNA, the CDR3 is TGTGCCAGCAGCTTGAGTGAAGGGGCCTACGAGCAGTACTTC. It translates to CASSLSEGAYEQYF.

The chain uses TRBV28 and TRBJ1-2; no definite D call. In germline, CDR1 is MDHEN, CDR2 SYDVKM. The CDR3 spans 13 residues. Trimming left V 7 bases short and J 5 bases short, with 14 bases between. The DNA for the CDR3 is TGTGCCAGCACCACACAGATTAGTTATGGCTACACCTTC. Translation: CASTTQISYGYTF.

This chain uses TRBV21-1 with TRBJ2-6; the D segment call TRBD2 is taken from the table without a DNA check. TRBV21-1 is assigned pseudogene status. CDR3 length: 19 residues. The CDR3 coding sequence is TGTGCCAGCAGCCTCCAGACGGAGGGAGAGGTAGATGGGGCCAACGTCCTGACTTTC. Residues: CASSLQTEGEVDGANVLTF.

CDR3 DNA sequence: TGTGCCAGCAGTTTCAGTAACTATGGCTACACCTTC. It is translated as CASSFSNYGYTF. The chain combines TRBV28 with TRBJ1-2, with D uncertain. Germline V gene sequence: CDR1 MDHEN, CDR2 SYDVKM. The CDR3 covers 12 residues. Trimming removed 3 bases from V and 1 base from J, with 3 bases in between.

The genes are TRBV7-8 and TRBJ1-5, with 7 bases matching TRBD1. CDR1 SGHVS and CDR2 FQNEAQ come from the germline V gene. The V segment lost 3 bases and the J segment 15 bases; nucleotides outside the gene matches: 11. The CDR3 sequence is 13 residues long. The CDR3 region has the DNA TGTGCCAGCAGCTTGAACCCGGGACAGCTGCCGCATTTT. Protein product: CASSLNPGQLPHF.

This chain connects TRBV2 to TRBJ1-6, with D maybe TRBD1 (6 bases). The V gene lost 7 bases and the J gene lost 0 bases, with 10 bases spanning the gap. CDR3 size: 15 residues. Looked up from germline, CDR1 is SNHLY and CDR2 is FYNNEI. The CDR3 nucleotides are TGTGCCAGCAACAGGGAAAGCTCCTATAATTCACCCCTCCACTTT. This sequence encodes CASNRESSYNSPLHF.

The chain has TRBV7-8 and TRBJ2-1; 10 bases are shared with TRBD2. Trimming cost V 6 bases and J 2 bases; bases outside gene matches: 10. The CDR3 loop spans 17 amino acids. The germline gives CDR1 SGHVS, CDR2 FQNEAQ. The CDR3 sequence is CASRPTLAGVTYNEQFF. The DNA for the CDR3 is TGTGCCAGCAGACCGACTCTAGCGGGAGTCACCTACAATGAGCAGTTCTTC.

The chain has TRBV4-1 and TRBJ2-3; maybe TRBD2 (7 bases). Germline CDR1 and CDR2: MGHRA and YSYEKL. V lost 2 bases and J lost 1, with 13 bases in between. The length of the CDR3 is 16 residues. The DNA of the CDR3 is TGCGCCAGCAGCCAAAGCTTAGGGGGGGGCACAGATACGCAGTATTTT. Its protein is CASSQSLGGGTDTQYF.

The rearrangement uses TRBV7-2 and TRBJ2-1; possible D gene TRBD2, 7 bases. Trimming cost V 3 bases and J 2 bases, with 14 bases left between them. The CDR3 extends over 16 amino acids. Germline CDR1 and CDR2: SGHTA and FQGNSA. CDR3 in amino acids: CASSFLTGTTYNEQFF. In DNA, the CDR3 is TGTGCCAGCAGCTTCCTTACAGGGACTACCTACAATGAGCAGTTCTTC. Full variable domain (rest looked up from reference TRBV7-2 and TRBJ2-1): GAGVSQSPSNKVTEKGKDVELRCDPISGHTALYWYRQSLGQGLEFLIYFQGNSAPDKSGLPSDRFSAERTGGSVSTLTIQRTQQEDSAVYLCASSFLTGTTYNEQFFGPGTRLTVL.

CDR3 protein: CASSEQGPNYGYTF. The CDR3 coding sequence is TGTGCCAGCAGTGAACAGGGTCCCAACTATGGCTACACCTTC. The chain links TRBV25-1 to TRBJ1-2; D possibly corresponds to TRBD1 (5 bases). The germline V gene has CDR1 MGHDK and CDR2 SYGVNS. The CDR3 loop spans 14 amino acids. V lost 2 bases and J 2 bases, leaving 9 bases between the germline ends.

The chain uses TRBV27 and TRBJ1-1, with 7 bases lining up with TRBD1. The CDR3 has 13 residues. Germline CDR1 MNHEY, CDR2 SMNVEV (reference sequence). With 7 bases clipped from V and 4 bases from J, the junction kept 6 bases outside the gene matches. The CDR3: CASTNAGGTEAFF. As DNA, the CDR3 is TGTGCCAGCACCAACGCAGGGGGCACTGAAGCTTTCTTT.

The CDR3 bases are TGTGCCAGCAGCCGGACTAGCGGGAGCGGGGAGCTGTTTTTT. Its protein is CASSRTSGSGELFF. The chain uses TRBV5-4 and TRBJ2-2, with 13 bases matching TRBD2. V was clipped by 4 bases and J by 7 bases; unmatched bases: 1. CDR1 is SGHNT and CDR2 is YYREEE in the germline V gene (reference sequence). CDR3 length: 14 amino acids.

Here the CDR3 reads CASSEAGGEPFYNEQFF. CDR3 DNA: TGTGCCAGCAGTGAAGCCGGGGGAGAGCCTTTTTACAATGAGCAGTTCTTC. The rearrangement joins TRBV6-1 to TRBJ2-1, with a weak D call TRBD2 (6 bases). The CDR3 has 17 residues. Between the trimmed V and J ends, which lost 0 bases and 4 bases, there was a span of 16 bases. Germline V gene data show CDR1 as MNHNS and CDR2 as SASEGT.

V gene TRBV6-5 combines with J gene TRBJ1-2, with 7 bases aligning to TRBD1. The CDR3 contains 13 residues. The J segment lost 4 bases and the V segment lost 8 bases, leaving 7 bases of the junction unmatched. Germline loops: CDR1 MNHEY, CDR2 SVGAGI. CDR3 region: CASHATGSYGYTF. The CDR3 DNA reads as TGTGCCAGCCACGCGACAGGGAGCTATGGCTACACCTTC.

V is TRBV10-1 and J is TRBJ2-1, with 8 nucleotides matching TRBD2. The V segment lost 3 bases and the J segment 7 bases; nucleotides outside the gene matches: 8. Germline V gives CDR1 WNHNN, CDR2 SYGVQD (reference sequence). This CDR3 is 15 amino acids long. The CDR3 DNA follows: TGCGCCAGCAGTGATGGGAGCGGGAGAGGAAATGAGCAGTTCTTC. It specifies CASSDGSGRGNEQFF.

The V gene is TRBV10-1, the J gene TRBJ2-7; 7 nucleotides match TRBD1. Losses at the gene ends were 8 bases for V and 0 bases for J; bases not matched to a gene: 4. The germline gives CDR1 WNHNN, CDR2 SYGVQD (reference sequence). This CDR3 is built from 13 residues. DNA of the CDR3: TGCGCCAGCGCCCGGGACAGCTCCTACGAGCAGTACTTC. Protein: CASARDSSYEQYF.

The J gene is TRBJ1-3, the V gene TRBV5-1; D uncertain. CDR3 length: 15 amino acids. V lost 0 bases and J 4 bases, leaving 11 bases between the germline ends. Germline V gives CDR1 SGHRS, CDR2 YFSETQ. Here the CDR3 DNA reads TGCGCCAGCAGCTTGGGATCGGGATGGGGAAACACCATATATTTT. Translating gives CASSLGSGWGNTIYF.

The chain has TRBV7-2 and TRBJ1-1, with 8 bases that match TRBD1. This CDR3 has 15 residues. The J segment lost 4 bases and the V segment lost 5 bases, leaving 9 bases of the junction unmatched. Germline V gene lookup returns CDR1 SGHTA and CDR2 FQGNSA. CDR3: CASSPWTGSGTEAFF. The CDR3 DNA follows: TGTGCCAGCAGCCCCTGGACAGGGTCGGGCACTGAAGCTTTCTTT.